The sample holds many counts of the clone carrying this T cell receptor (beta chain). Construction of TCR beta libraries relied on iRepertoire HTBI primers and on Arm-PCR targeting CDR3 regions. From the multiplex PCR reads, TCRdb called clonotypes with MiXCR, one entry per CDR3 protein. This table has under 300,000 distinct CDR3 sequences, 15% to 20% appearing once. Time point: newly diagnosed GD, antithyroid drugs for less than 3 months. RNA extracted from PBMCs served as the sequencing template. The data originate from a study of regulatory T cells in long-lasting Graves disease. Germline V gives CDR1 LNHDA, CDR2 SQIVND (reference sequence). Trimming shortened V by 6 bases and J by 6 bases, and 14 bases separated the two germline ends. The CDR3 has 13 residues. This sample also belongs to another study, concerning T cells in Graves' hyperthyroidism and ophthalmopathy.

Sequences were derived from peripheral blood mononuclear cells (PBMCs), sampled at new diagnosis, from a patient treated with antithyroid drugs. This sequence joins TRBV19 and TRBJ1-1, with a weak D call TRBD1 (6 bases). The sequence derives from a woman in her twenties or thirties with Graves disease. The CDR3 DNA follows: TGTGCCAGTAGCACAGGGCTTCTGGCTGAAGCTTTCTTT. Amino acid sequence: CASSTGLLAEAFF.